A single sample is the source of the 9 T cell receptor beta chains below, sequenced in a study of control samples from healthy donors and cancer patients. Only in-frame clones appear in the TCRdb table, and some are missing; sequencing was by immunoSEQ multiplex PCR. In the table there are roughly 120,000 clones, more than 85% of which are singletons. What was sequenced was blood. The receptors originated from a man between 25 and 39 years old in good health.

The chain recombines TRBV30 with TRBJ1-1; D ambiguous. The CDR3 has 12 residues. Trimming left V 5 bases short and J 0 bases short, with 7 bases between. The germline V gene encodes CDR1 GTSNPN and CDR2 SVGIG (reference sequence). The CDR3 is CAWGLMNTEAFF. DNA for the CDR3: TGTGCCTGGGGACTTATGAACACTGAAGCTTTCTTT. The whole variable domain, filled in from reference TRBV30 and TRBJ1-1, reads SQTIHQWPATLVQPVGSPLSLECTVEGTSNPNLYWYRQAAGRGLQLLFYSVGIGQISSEVPQNLSASRPQDRQFILSSKKLLLSDSGFYLCAWGLMNTEAFFGQGTRLTVV.

The chain recombines TRBV7-9 with TRBJ1-6; 7 nucleotides line up with TRBD1. The germline V gene has CDR1 SEHNR and CDR2 FQNEAQ (reference sequence). CDR3 length equals 15 residues. V shed 5 bases, J shed 6 bases, and the junction held 7 bases outside the gene matches. The CDR3 DNA reads as TGTGCCAGCAGCCCCCGGACAGGTAGTAATTCACCCCTCCACTTT. This gives the protein CASSPRTGSNSPLHF. The complete variable domain, with remaining parts taken from reference TRBV7-9 and TRBJ1-6, reads DTGVSQNPRHKITKRGQNVTFRCDPISEHNRLYWYRQTLGQGPEFLTYFQNEAQLEKSRLLSDRFSAERPKGSFSTLEIQRTEQGDSAMYLCASSPRTGSNSPLHFGNGTRLTVT.

This chain joins TRBV5-1 and TRBJ1-4; TRBD1 matches at 7 bases. Looked up from germline, CDR1 is SGHRS and CDR2 is YFSETQ. Trimming removed 3 bases from V and 3 bases from J; junction bases left unmatched: 2. The CDR3 sequence is 14 residues long. CDR3 residues: CASSSDRPNEKLFF. The CDR3 region has the DNA TGCGCCAGCAGCTCGGACAGGCCTAATGAAAAACTGTTTTTT. Together with reference TRBV5-1 and TRBJ1-4, the CDR3 gives the full variable domain: KAGVTQTPRYLIKTRGQQVTLSCSPISGHRSVSWYQQTPGQGLQFLFEYFSETQRNKGNFPGRFSGRQFSNSRSEMNVSTLELGDSALYLCASSSDRPNEKLFFGSGTQLSVL.

The genes are TRBV5-6 and TRBJ2-3, with D possibly matching TRBD2 (7 bases). Germline loops: CDR1 SGHDT, CDR2 YYEEEE. This CDR3 region has 14 residues. V was cut by 5 bases and J by 2 bases, with 12 bases left in between. CDR3 DNA sequence: TGTGCCAGCAGTGCGGGGGCCCCCACAGATACGCAGTATTTT. This sequence encodes CASSAGAPTDTQYF.

This clone has a single count. In DNA form, the CDR3 reads TGTGCCAGCAGTGAATCTCTAACAGATACGCAGTATTTT. It translates to CASSESLTDTQYF. The J gene is TRBJ2-3, the V gene TRBV2; D gene unclear. CDR1 SNHLY and CDR2 FYNNEI come from the germline V gene. Trimming pared 2 bases from V and 3 bases from J, leaving 6 bases between. This CDR3 spans 13 amino acids.

The chain links TRBV6-5 to TRBJ2-3, with D maybe TRBD1 (6 bases). This CDR3 comprises 15 residues. The V gene lost 6 bases and the J gene lost 5 bases, with 18 bases spanning the gap. Germline V gene data show CDR1 as MNHEY and CDR2 as SVGAGI. The CDR3 coding sequence is TGTGCCAGCAGCTCAACCACAGGGACGGGAGATACGCAGTATTTT. Translated, it gives CASSSTTGTGDTQYF.

This clone was picked up a small number of times. The genes are TRBV6-5 and TRBJ1-1; D is uncertain. V was pared by 0 bases and J by 0 bases, with 11 bases between. The CDR3 has 16 residues. Germline loops: CDR1 MNHEY, CDR2 SVGAGI. The DNA of the CDR3 is TGTGCCAGCAGTTACTCCGCAGTCAATATGAACACTGAAGCTTTCTTT. Protein product: CASSYSAVNMNTEAFF.

The rearrangement uses TRBV4-2 and TRBJ2-5; D unresolved. V was cut by 6 bases and J by 2 bases, with 13 bases left in between. In germline, CDR1 is LGHNA, CDR2 YNFKEQ. This CDR3 region has 14 residues. Here the CDR3 reads CASSPLSSQETQYF. The CDR3 DNA follows: TGTGCCAGCAGTCCCCTCTCGTCACAAGAGACCCAGTACTTC.

The gene calls are TRBV6-5 and TRBJ2-7; D call uncertain. The CDR3 runs 14 residues. CDR1 is MNHEY and CDR2 is SVGAGI in the germline V gene. V lost 2 bases, J lost 3 bases, and 11 bases lay in between. The CDR3 region has the DNA TGTGCCAGCAGTTACGGCCTCGGCGACTACGAGCAGTACTTC. Translated: CASSYGLGDYEQYF.